Below are 14 T cell receptor beta chains sequenced from a single sample in a study of blood T cell repertoires in COVID-19. Assay: immunoSEQ multiplex PCR; the TCRdb copy retains only in-frame clones and omits some. This repertoire shows a few hundred thousand clones, around 87% found once; its top ten account for roughly 2.5%. The sequenced material came from peripheral blood. The source is a woman aged 45-65 years with acute or convalescent COVID-19.

Of note for this clone: This specimen includes other DNA sequences encoding the same CDR3. V gene TRBV27 combines with J gene TRBJ2-4; D is perhaps TRBD1 (6 bases). The length of the CDR3 is 16 residues. Germline CDR1 and CDR2: MNHEY and SMNVEV (reference sequence). Between the trimmed V and J ends, which lost 6 bases and 0 bases, there was a span of 15 bases. Written as DNA, the CDR3 is TGTGCCAGCAGCCCTGGGGGCGTCCCAGCCAAAAACATTCAGTACTTC. Translating gives CASSPGGVPAKNIQYF.

This chain connects TRBV28 to TRBJ1-1; 7 nucleotides align to TRBD1. Germline V CDR1 and CDR2: MDHEN, SYDVKM. The CDR3 length is 13 residues. Trimming at V came to 10 bases and at J to 3 bases, leaving 8 bases not matched to a gene. The CDR3 sequence: CATAQGRYTEAFF. The CDR3 DNA reads as TGTGCCACCGCACAGGGGAGGTACACTGAAGCTTTCTTT.

The chain couples TRBV19 to TRBJ2-1; 11 bases fit TRBD2. Germline-derived CDR1 and CDR2 are LNHDA and SQIVND (reference sequence). J gave up 12 bases and V 5 bases, and 9 bases lay outside the gene matches. This CDR3 is 14 amino acids long. CDR3 coding DNA: TGTGCCAGTAGTTTCCTAGCGGGAGGTTCTCGGCAGTTCTTC. Protein sequence: CASSFLAGGSRQFF. Supplemented by reference TRBV19 and TRBJ2-1, the full variable domain reads DGGITQSPKYLFRKEGQNVTLSCEQNLNHDAMYWYRQDPGQGLRLIYYSQIVNDFQKGDIAEGYSVSREKKESFPLTVTSAQKNPTAFYLCASSFLAGGSRQFFGPGTRLTVL.

This chain connects TRBV28 to TRBJ2-7, with 8 bases matching TRBD2. The V and J ends lost 6 bases and 2 bases, in that order; junction bases with no gene match: 9. The length of the CDR3 is 15 residues. Germline V gene lookup returns CDR1 MDHEN and CDR2 SYDVKM. CDR3 coding DNA: TGTGCCAGCAGACAAGAGTCGGGAGGGCCCTACGAGCAGTACTTC. This translates into CASRQESGGPYEQYF.

This chain uses TRBV18 with TRBJ1-5; D is perhaps TRBD1 (5 bases). The CDR3 spans 15 residues. CDR1 and CDR2 (germline): KGHSH, LQKENI. V gave up 0 bases and J gave up 5 bases, with 11 bases separating them. CDR3 sequence reads: CASSPPEGLHQPQHF. The CDR3 bases are TGTGCCAGCTCACCACCGGAGGGGTTACATCAGCCCCAGCATTTT.

The chain joins TRBV2 to TRBJ2-5; possible D gene TRBD1, 5 bases. There are 13 residues in the CDR3. Trimming removed 4 bases at V and 6 bases at J, with 12 bases between. Germline loops: CDR1 SNHLY, CDR2 FYNNEI. In nucleotides, the CDR3 is TGTGCCAGCAGTGGAACAGGATCGAAGACCCAGTACTTC. This gives the protein CASSGTGSKTQYF. Looking up the rest from reference TRBV2 and TRBJ2-5 gives the full variable domain: EPEVTQTPSHQVTQMGQEVILRCVPISNHLYFYWYRQILGQKVEFLVSFYNNEISEKSEIFDDQFSVERPDGSNFTLKIRSTKLEDSAMYFCASSGTGSKTQYFGPGTRLLVL.

The V call is TRBV3-1 (or the pseudogene TRBV3-2), the J call TRBJ2-7, with D possibly being TRBD1 (6 bases). The CDR3 has 14 amino acids. CDR1 is LGHDT and CDR2 is YNNKEL in the germline V gene (reference sequence). Trimming stripped 5 bases from V and 1 base from J, with 12 bases between. CDR3 loop: CASSTTTGSYEQYF. The CDR3, as DNA: TGTGCCAGCAGCACCACGACAGGTTCCTACGAGCAGTACTTC.

This CDR3 reads CASSQETRTSGEQYF. In nucleotides, the CDR3 is TGCGCCAGCAGCCAGGAAACCCGGACTAGCGGCGAGCAGTACTTC. The chain recombines TRBV4-1 with TRBJ2-7, with TRBD2 matching 10 bases. CDR1 is MGHRA, CDR2 YSYEKL, per germline. CDR3 size: 15 residues. Unmatched junction bases numbered 8, after V lost 3 bases and J lost 6 bases.

By sample share, this clone is medium-sized. This chain links TRBV5-5 with TRBJ2-7; no firm D call. Germline values: CDR1 SGHKS, CDR2 YYEKEE (reference sequence). The ends were cut back, 0 bases at V and 3 bases at J, with 7 bases in the middle. This CDR3 contains 13 residues. The CDR3, as DNA: TGTGCCAGCAGCTTGGAGGCGGACTACGAGCAGTACTTC. It translates to CASSLEADYEQYF. Full variable domain (missing parts from reference TRBV5-5 and TRBJ2-7): DAGVTQSPTHLIKTRGQQVTLRCSPISGHKSVSWYQQVLGQGPQFIFQYYEKEERGRGNFPDRFSARQFPNYSSELNVNALLLGDSALYLCASSLEADYEQYFGPGTRLTVT.

The chain has TRBV11-2 and TRBJ1-3, with D possibly being TRBD1 (6 bases). Trimming took off 2 bases at V and 7 bases at J, with 12 bases between the two ends. The CDR3 runs 14 residues. Germline CDR1 SGHAT, CDR2 FQNNGV. CDR3 sequence (DNA): TGTGCCAGCAGCTTACCCAGGGGTGGGAACACCATATATTTT. Translation: CASSLPRGGNTIYF.

The rearrangement links TRBV2 to TRBJ1-1; D not certain. This CDR3 contains 14 residues. V was shortened by 7 bases and J by 2 bases, with 14 bases between the two germline ends. The germline V gene encodes CDR1 SNHLY and CDR2 FYNNEI. CDR3 amino acids: CASILGSLNTEAFF. The CDR3 nucleotides are TGTGCCAGCATTTTAGGGAGTTTAAACACTGAAGCTTTCTTT.

CDR3 protein: CASSLAGNQPQHF. The CDR3 DNA reads as TGTGCCAGCAGCTTGGCTGGCAATCAGCCCCAGCATTTT. The genes are TRBV5-4 and TRBJ1-5; D gene ambiguous. Trimming removed 0 bases from V and 2 bases from J, with 3 bases in between. This CDR3 spans 13 amino acids. The germline CDR1 and CDR2 sequences are SGHNT and YYREEE (reference sequence). The whole variable domain, remainder taken from reference TRBV5-4 and TRBJ1-5, is ETGVTQSPTHLIKTRGQQVTLRCSSQSGHNTVSWYQQALGQGPQFIFQYYREEENGRGNFPPRFSGLQFPNYSSELNVNALELDDSALYLCASSLAGNQPQHFGDGTRLSIL.

This rearrangement joins TRBV4-3 to TRBJ2-3, with TRBD1 matching 7 bases. There are 16 residues in the CDR3. V lost 2 bases and J lost 4; bases outside the gene matches: 9. The germline gives CDR1 LGHNA, CDR2 YSLEER. CDR3 loop: CASSQLTGKLSDTQYF. CDR3 coding DNA: TGCGCCAGCAGCCAACTGACAGGGAAATTATCAGATACGCAGTATTTT.

The V and J genes are TRBV27 and TRBJ2-2, with 7 bases matching TRBD1. Germline CDR1 MNHEY, CDR2 SMNVEV (reference sequence). CDR3 length equals 15 residues. Trimming took 0 bases from V and 3 from J; bases not matched to a gene: 1. This chain's CDR3 is CASSLSTGYTGELFF. The CDR3 DNA reads TGTGCCAGCAGTTTATCGACAGGGTACACCGGGGAGCTGTTTTTT.